A selection of T cell receptor beta chains follows, all from one sample in a study of blood T cell repertoires in COVID-19. Sequencing was performed with immunoSEQ multiplex PCR; in TCRdb, only in-frame clones are kept and a portion is missing. The data contain more than 120,000 clones, 84% of them singletons. Input material: peripheral blood. The receptors derive from a human donor in a cohort sampled during active COVID-19. CDR3s include the opening cysteine and the closing phenylalanine or tryptophan. D genes are given only for firm matches. Only some rows state a clone size, as once, few, many or a class for expanded clones.

NA,TRBV2,TRBJ1-4,NA,CASSPLLTTNEKLFF,TGTGCCAGCAGTCCCCTCCTTACAACTAATGAAAAACTGTTTTTT
TRBD1,TRBV6-2/TRBV6-3,TRBJ2-5,NA,CASSPGQGRGETQYF,TGTGCCAGCAGTCCGGGACAGGGGAGAGGAGAGACCCAGTACTTC
TRBD1,TRBV28,TRBJ1-5,once,CASSSTWDSENQPQHF,TGTGCCAGCAGTTCTACCTGGGACAGCGAGAATCAGCCCCAGCATTTT
NA,TRBV2,TRBJ1-6,NA,CASSVQGDNSPLHF,TGTGCCAGCAGTGTACAGGGCGATAATTCACCCCTCCACTTT
NA,TRBV6-5,TRBJ1-2,once,CASSPTQGGHYGYTF,TGTGCCAGCAGTCCGACTCAGGGAGGTCACTATGGCTACACCTTC
NA,TRBV23-1,TRBJ2-5,once,CASSPTPPGEETQYF,TGCGCCAGCAGTCCCACCCCTCCAGGGGAAGAGACCCAGTACTTC
NA,TRBV3-1/TRBV3-2,TRBJ2-7,NA,CASSQTNHYEQYF,TGTGCCAGCAGCCAAACAAATCACTACGAGCAGTACTTC
TRBD1,TRBV9,TRBJ2-2,NA,CASSKSGTGVFNTGELFF,TGTGCCAGCAGCAAATCCGGGACAGGGGTCTTCAACACCGGGGAGCTGTTTTTT
NA,TRBV6-5,TRBJ1-3,NA,CASRRTVGNTIYF,TGTGCCAGCAGGAGGACTGTGGGAAACACCATATATTTT
NA,TRBV7-2,TRBJ2-3,NA,CASHWRLTTTDTQYF,TGTGCCTCCCATTGGCGGCTAACGACGACAGATACGCAGTATTTT
NA,TRBV11-2,TRBJ1-1,NA,CASSLNRFGNTEAFF,TGTGCCAGCAGCCTAAACAGGTTTGGAAACACTGAAGCTTTCTTT
TRBD1,TRBV19,TRBJ1-1,NA,CASSIGQGAGAFF,TGTGCCAGTAGTATTGGACAGGGGGCCGGAGCTTTCTTT
NA,TRBV18,TRBJ2-5,NA,CASSPRDSGQETQYF,TGTGCCAGCTCACCCCGGGACTCAGGGCAAGAGACCCAGTACTTC
NA,TRBV2,TRBJ1-1,NA,CASREAMNTEAFF,TGTGCCAGCAGGGAGGCGATGAACACTGAAGCTTTCTTT
TRBD1,TRBV29-1,TRBJ1-5,once,CSVGSQGGPQHF,TGCAGCGTGGGGTCCCAGGGGGGACCCCAGCATTTT
NA,TRBV30,TRBJ2-2,NA,CAWRRPGQVNTGELFF,TGTGCCTGGAGACGTCCGGGACAAGTGAACACCGGGGAGCTGTTTTTT
TRBD1,TRBV18,TRBJ1-2,NA,CASSFGQGNYGYTF,TGTGCCAGCTCTTTTGGACAGGGGAACTATGGCTACACCTTC
NA,TRBV6-1,TRBJ1-1,NA,CASSESPGVNTEAFF,TGTGCCAGCAGTGAAAGTCCGGGGGTGAACACTGAAGCTTTCTTT
NA,TRBV30,TRBJ2-1,NA,CAWPFYNEQFF,TGTGCCTGGCCTTTTTACAATGAGCAGTTCTTC
TRBD2,TRBV5-1,TRBJ2-1,NA,CASSLATSGASPNEQFF,TGCGCCAGCAGCCTGGCGACTAGCGGGGCGAGCCCCAATGAGCAGTTCTTC
TRBD1,TRBV6-1,TRBJ1-2,NA,CASSEDRSIYGYTF,TGTGCCAGCAGTGAGGACAGGTCGATTTATGGCTACACCTTC
NA,TRBV4-2,TRBJ1-1,NA,CASSQDIGGGVNTEAFF,TGTGCCAGCAGCCAAGACATCGGCGGCGGGGTTAACACTGAAGCTTTCTTT
NA,TRBV19,TRBJ1-2,NA,CASRQGINYGYTF,TGTGCCAGTAGGCAGGGAATCAACTATGGCTACACCTTC
TRBD1,TRBV6-5,TRBJ1-4,many,CASRSQGANEKLFF,TGTGCCAGCAGATCCCAGGGGGCTAATGAAAAACTGTTTTTT
TRBD1,TRBV30,TRBJ2-7,NA,CAWGSGQGFEQYF,TGTGCCTGGGGCTCTGGACAGGGTTTCGAGCAGTACTTC
NA,TRBV5-1,TRBJ2-1,NA,CASSRQDSQADEQFF,TGCGCCAGCAGCCGCCAGGACAGCCAGGCCGATGAGCAGTTCTTC
NA,TRBV10-3,TRBJ1-4,NA,CAISATSNEKLFF,TGTGCCATCAGTGCCACTTCTAATGAAAAACTGTTTTTT
TRBD1,TRBV6-4,TRBJ2-7,NA,CASSPDRVGEQYF,TGTGCCAGCAGCCCGGACAGGGTGGGCGAGCAGTACTTC
NA,TRBV19,TRBJ1-5,NA,CASSLWARNQPQHF,TGTGCCAGTAGTTTGTGGGCCAGAAATCAGCCCCAGCATTTT
NA,TRBV29-1,TRBJ2-2,NA,CSVVLRGRRGDTGELFF,TGCAGCGTTGTTCTTAGGGGTCGCAGGGGGGATACCGGGGAGCTGTTTTTT
NA,TRBV11-3,TRBJ1-1,NA,CASSLDSSNTEAFF,TGTGCCAGCAGCTTAGATTCGTCGAACACTGAAGCTTTCTTT
TRBD1,TRBV7-2,TRBJ1-4,NA,CASSPRTGTGEKLFF,TGTGCCAGCAGCCCAAGGACAGGCACGGGTGAAAAACTGTTTTTT
NA,TRBV3-1/TRBV3-2,TRBJ1-2,NA,CASSHLETAYGYTF,TGTGCCAGCAGCCATTTGGAGACAGCCTATGGCTACACCTTC
NA,TRBV30,TRBJ1-1,NA,CAWSIGWSTEAFF,TGTGCCTGGAGTATCGGGTGGAGCACTGAAGCTTTCTTT
NA,TRBV16,TRBJ2-3,NA,CASSYRRGTDTQYF,TGTGCCAGCAGTTACAGGAGGGGCACAGATACGCAGTATTTT
NA,TRBV5-1,TRBJ1-4,few,CASSLNRPQGEKLFF,TGCGCCAGCAGCTTAAACAGGCCTCAGGGGGAAAAACTGTTTTTT
TRBD2,TRBV2,TRBJ2-1,NA,CASSPGLAGVNEQFF,TGTGCCAGCAGCCCGGGACTAGCGGGAGTAAATGAGCAGTTCTTC
TRBD2,TRBV7-2,TRBJ2-1,NA,CASSREGPSHEQFF,TGTGCCAGCAGCCGGGAGGGCCCTTCCCATGAGCAGTTCTTC
TRBD1,TRBV5-6,TRBJ1-5,NA,CASSPGTDQPQHF,TGTGCCAGCAGCCCTGGGACAGATCAGCCCCAGCATTTT
TRBD2,TRBV19,TRBJ2-1,NA,CASIGGPLAGANNEQFF,TGTGCCAGTATCGGTGGGCCTCTAGCGGGAGCCAACAATGAGCAGTTCTTC
TRBD2,TRBV5-1,TRBJ2-3,few,CASSEGLAGAEGTDTQYF,TGCGCCAGCAGCGAAGGCCTAGCGGGAGCAGAGGGCACAGATACGCAGTATTTT